The clone carrying this T cell receptor (beta chain) was seen more than once but under ten times. Its cognate antigen is unknown. This specimen belongs to a study of beta chain features in type 1 diabetes. Study-wide results and limits: Lower insertion and higher deletion counts appeared at VDJ junctions in type 1 diabetes patients.

V was trimmed by 5 bases and J by 9 bases, leaving 17 bases between them. From germline, CDR1 is MNHEY and CDR2 SMNVEV (reference sequence). The CDR3 has 14 residues. As every portion of the isolated RNA was reverse transcribed, the sequencing read expressed TCRB transcripts. Mean read depth for naive, central memory and regulatory T cell samples was 3.5 million or so reads. Some clones are missing from TCRdb's copy, which holds only in-frame ones; the method was immunoSEQ multiplex PCR. The sample records about 140,000 clones, less than 10% being singletons. The sample consisted of central memory CD4+ T cells from blood. The TCR originated in a woman aged 40 to 50 in good health. This chain joins TRBV27 and TRBJ2-1, with a weak D call TRBD1 (5 bases). CDR3 in DNA: TGTGCCAGCAGTCCTGGCAGGGCAGAAAGTGAGCAGTTCTTC. Translating gives CASSPGRAESEQFF.